The subject of this entry is one T cell receptor (beta chain). Its antigen is unidentified. This specimen belongs to a study of neoadjuvant anti-PD-1 for oral cavity cancer. The germline V and J ends were trimmed by 6 bases and 0 bases, with 9 bases remaining between them. Germline CDR1 SGHRS, CDR2 YFSETQ. The CDR3 spans 14 residues. Assay used: immunoSEQ multiplex PCR; TCRdb lists only in-frame clones, some missing. The data contain about 14,000 clones, about 61% of them singletons. Study observations and caveats: Higher pretreatment blood Treg/Th17 ratios correlated with higher pretreatment blood and lower post-treatment tumor TCRbeta clonality.

The source is a person aged 35-79 years with oral cavity squamous cell carcinoma. Here the sequenced sample was PBMCs, taken before nivolumab (anti-PD-1) treatment. The chain employs TRBV5-1 and TRBJ2-2; D is uncertain. CDR3 coding DNA: TGCGCCAGCATCCTAGGGTCGAACACCGGGGAGCTGTTTTTT. It yields the protein CASILGSNTGELFF.